These 25 T cell receptor beta chains share one sample of origin, sequenced in a study of sequential checkpoint blockade in melanoma. The treatment is: randomized to nivolumab then ipilimumab (arm A) or the reverse (arm B). Libraries were prepared by immunoSEQ multiplex PCR; TCRdb keeps only in-frame clonotypes and omits some of them. Altogether some 6,000 clones are present, under 25% being singletons, with the ten largest covering 7.5% to 10%. The sequences come from tumor tissue (inferred from file names), collected from a patient given nivolumab and ipilimumab in sequence. The source is a human donor with melanoma.

This chain connects TRBV25-1 to TRBJ2-7; 10 nucleotides agree with TRBD1. V dropped 10 bases and J dropped 0; count of bases not matched to a gene: 6. Per the germline V gene, CDR1 is MGHDK and CDR2 is SYGVNS. CDR3 length: 14 residues. The CDR3: CATARDRGSYEQYF. The CDR3 coding sequence is TGTGCCACGGCCCGGGACAGGGGCTCCTACGAGCAGTACTTC.

This clone has more than one count but fewer than ten. The rearrangement uses TRBV6-8 and TRBJ2-7, with 11 bases fitting TRBD1. This CDR3 region has 14 residues. The V gene end was trimmed by 10 bases and the J gene end by 5 bases; junction bases not matched to a gene: 10. The germline gives CDR1 MNHGY, CDR2 SAAAGT. CDR3 loop: CAISPGQGVDEQYF. The CDR3 nucleotides are TGTGCCATCAGCCCGGGACAGGGGGTTGACGAGCAGTACTTC.

The chain recombines TRBV15 with TRBJ2-3, with D perhaps TRBD2 (6 bases). Per the germline V gene, CDR1 is LNHNV and CDR2 is YYDKDF (reference sequence). The CDR3 consists of 14 residues. V lost 1 base to trimming and J lost 1 base, with 6 bases between them. CDR3 protein: CATSRAGGTDTQYF. As DNA, the CDR3 is TGTGCCACCAGCAGAGCGGGAGGCACAGATACGCAGTATTTT.

This clone is judged medium-sized. The chain couples TRBV10-3 to TRBJ1-1, with TRBD1 as a possible D gene (6 bases). Germline V lookup: CDR1 ENHRY, CDR2 SYGVKD. The length of the CDR3 is 15 residues. V was shortened by 0 bases and J by 4 bases, with 12 bases between the two germline ends. CDR3 loop: CAISESGGLVTEAFF. The CDR3 bases are TGTGCCATCAGTGAGTCAGGGGGGCTGGTCACTGAAGCTTTCTTT.

This clone occurred many times. V and J are TRBV11-3 and TRBJ2-2; unclear D gene. Trimming left V 5 bases short and J 1 base short, with 11 bases between. Germline loops: CDR1 SGHNT, CDR2 YENEEA. CDR3 length equals 15 residues. In nucleotides, the CDR3 is TGTGCCAGCAGCCTCATGTGGGGGAACACCGGGGAGCTGTTTTTT. It codes for CASSLMWGNTGELFF.

V usage is TRBV30 and J usage is TRBJ1-2; D might be TRBD1 (5 bases). From germline, CDR1 is GTSNPN and CDR2 SVGIG (reference sequence). The CDR3 is made up of 15 amino acids. V shed 1 base and J shed 8 bases, with 20 bases lying between them. The CDR3 region is CAWSDLGLGLGGYTF. Written as DNA, the CDR3 is TGTGCCTGGAGTGACCTGGGCCTGGGGCTGGGGGGCTACACCTTC.

The chain recombines TRBV18 with TRBJ2-7; D might be TRBD2 (6 bases). V was shortened by 6 bases and J by 5 bases, with 17 bases between the two germline ends. The CDR3 consists of 14 residues. Germline V lookup: CDR1 KGHSH, CDR2 LQKENI. Written as DNA, the CDR3 is TGTGCCAGCTCTGAATACAGTAGCGGAAACGAGCAGTACTTC. This translates into CASSEYSSGNEQYF. The full variable domain, its missing parts supplied by reference TRBV18 and TRBJ2-7, is NAGVMQNPRHLVRRRGQEARLRCSPMKGHSHVYWYRQLPEEGLKFMVYLQKENIIDESGMPKERFSAEFPKEGPSILRIQQVVRGDSAAYFCASSEYSSGNEQYFGPGTRLTVT.

By sample share, this clone is medium-sized. This chain's CDR3 is CASSLGRLGGWDGDTQYF. CDR3 sequence (DNA): TGTGCCAGCAGTTTAGGTCGTTTAGGGGGATGGGATGGGGATACGCAGTATTTT. The chain employs TRBV28 and TRBJ2-3; D might be TRBD1 (6 bases). V dropped 2 bases and J dropped 6 bases, with 24 bases sitting between them. Per the germline V gene, CDR1 is MDHEN and CDR2 is SYDVKM. This CDR3 is 18 amino acids long.

There are many counts of this clone. The chain combines TRBV11-3 with TRBJ2-5; 10 bases line up with TRBD2. The CDR3 is made up of 15 amino acids. Germline assignment: CDR1 SGHNT and CDR2 YENEEA. The V gene end was trimmed by 5 bases and the J gene end by 5 bases; junction bases not matched to a gene: 8. The CDR3 DNA sequence: TGTGCCAGCAGCATAAGCGGGAGGGCAGGGGAGACCCAGTACTTC. It is translated as CASSISGRAGETQYF.

This clone was counted a few times. The CDR3 sequence is CSVEGGTSGNTDTQYF. CDR3 in DNA: TGCAGCGTTGAAGGCGGGACTAGCGGGAACACAGATACGCAGTATTTT. The rearrangement links TRBV29-1 to TRBJ2-3, with 13 bases that match TRBD2. Germline V CDR1 and CDR2: SQVTM, ANQGSEA. J gave up 2 bases and V 1 base, and 3 bases lay outside the gene matches. This CDR3 is built from 16 residues.

The chain employs TRBV25-1 and TRBJ1-2; a possible D gene is TRBD1 (6 bases). Trimming stripped 4 bases from V and 8 bases from J, with 20 bases between. Germline V gives CDR1 MGHDK, CDR2 SYGVNS. The CDR3 is 15 amino acids. The DNA of the CDR3 is TGTGCCAGCAGTGCCCGGGACGGGGGGGCGGAAGGCTACACCTTC. Protein sequence: CASSARDGGAEGYTF.

The genes are TRBV19 and TRBJ1-5, with D perhaps TRBD1 (6 bases). Trimming cost V 6 bases and J 6 bases, with 18 bases left between them. The germline V gene has CDR1 LNHDA and CDR2 SQIVND (reference sequence). The CDR3 has 15 residues. CDR3 nucleotides: TGTGCCAGTAGAGAACAACAGGGCTCAGGTCAGCCCCAGCATTTT. Its protein product is CASREQQGSGQPQHF.

By proportion, this clone is medium-sized. The rearrangement joins TRBV11-3 to TRBJ2-4; 7 bases match TRBD2. The CDR3 is 15 residues long. Germline-derived CDR1 and CDR2 are SGHNT and YENEEA. After removal of 4 bases from V and 3 bases from J, the junction contained 6 bases not matched to a gene. The CDR3 bases are TGTGCCAGCAGCTCCCGGGGGGTAGGCAAAAACATTCAGTACTTC. It specifies CASSSRGVGKNIQYF.

This clone has just a few counts. The chain recombines TRBV6-8 with TRBJ2-7; no reliable D call. CDR1 and CDR2 from the germline V gene are MNHGY and SAAAGT. The length of the CDR3 is 13 residues. The V end was cut by 4 bases, the J end by 7 bases, with 14 bases between. As DNA, the CDR3 is TGTGCCAGCAGTTTCTTTCCGGCCGGGGAGCAGTACTTC. Amino acid sequence: CASSFFPAGEQYF.

The chain couples TRBV16 to TRBJ2-7, with D possibly being TRBD1 or TRBD2 (6 bases each). The V gene's germline CDR1 is KGHSY and CDR2 FQNENV. The CDR3 is 15 amino acids. The V end was cut by 4 bases, the J end by 3 bases, with 16 bases between. The DNA of the CDR3 is TGTGCCAGCAGCCGGGGGGCCTCTACTAACTACGAGCAGTACTTC. Residues: CASSRGASTNYEQYF.

This clone was observed a few times. The chain recombines TRBV19 with TRBJ1-2; 8 positions agree with TRBD1. The CDR3 runs 14 residues. The germline V gene has CDR1 LNHDA and CDR2 SQIVND (reference sequence). After removal of 4 bases from V and 3 bases from J, the junction contained 4 bases not matched to a gene. The CDR3 protein is CASSTAGGDYGYTF. In DNA, the CDR3 is TGTGCCAGTAGTACGGCAGGGGGCGACTATGGCTACACCTTC.

This clone was counted between two and nine times. The J gene is TRBJ1-1, the V gene TRBV28; no firm D call. Germline V gives CDR1 MDHEN, CDR2 SYDVKM. V was cut by 2 bases and J by 2 bases, with 9 bases left in between. The CDR3 spans 14 residues. CDR3 region: CASSLAGVNTEAFF. The CDR3 DNA is TGTGCCAGCAGTTTAGCGGGAGTTAACACTGAAGCTTTCTTT. Variable domain in full (rest from reference TRBV28 and TRBJ1-1): DVKVTQSSRYLVKRTGEKVFLECVQDMDHENMFWYRQDPGLGLRLIYFSYDVKMKEKGDIPEGYSVSREKKERFSLILESASTNQTSMYLCASSLAGVNTEAFFGQGTRLTVV.

The chain joins TRBV19 to TRBJ1-5, with 9 bases matching TRBD1. Germline CDR1 reads LNHDA; CDR2 reads SQIVND (reference sequence). The CDR3 is 15 amino acids. J gave up 1 base and V 3 bases, and 1 base lay outside the gene matches. Here the CDR3 reads CASSMGTGSNQPQHF. The CDR3 bases are TGTGCCAGTAGTATGGGGACAGGGAGCAATCAGCCCCAGCATTTT.

This clone was observed a handful of times. The chain uses TRBV6-8 and TRBJ2-3; the match to TRBD2 covers 8 bases. V trimming: 5 bases; J trimming: 1 base; junction bases outside the gene matches: 2. This CDR3 contains 14 residues. Germline V gives CDR1 MNHGY, CDR2 SAAAGT. CDR3 loop: CASSAAGGTDTQYF. The CDR3 DNA sequence: TGTGCCAGCAGTGCAGCGGGAGGCACAGATACGCAGTATTTT.

This clone was seen repeatedly, ten times or more. V is TRBV11-3 and J is TRBJ1-4; D gene unclear. In germline, CDR1 is SGHNT, CDR2 YENEEA. V was shortened by 4 bases and J by 0 bases, with 9 bases between the two germline ends. CDR3 size: 15 residues. The CDR3, as DNA: TGTGCCAGCAGCTCCACGGAGGCAACTAATGAAAAACTGTTTTTT. Its protein is CASSSTEATNEKLFF.

This chain connects TRBV15 to TRBJ1-2; 7 nucleotides align to TRBD1. The J segment lost 5 bases and the V segment lost 0 bases, leaving 6 bases of the junction unmatched. Germline loops: CDR1 LNHNV, CDR2 YYDKDF (reference sequence). The CDR3 contains 15 residues. Written as DNA, the CDR3 is TGTGCCACCAGCAGAGAGACCGGGACAGTATATGGCTACACCTTC. It encodes CATSRETGTVYGYTF.

V and J are TRBV11-3 and TRBJ2-2; a weak D match, TRBD2 (6 bases). Germline assignment: CDR1 SGHNT and CDR2 YENEEA. The CDR3 spans 16 residues. V shed 5 bases and J shed 2 bases, with 15 bases lying between them. CDR3 in DNA: TGTGCCAGCAGCACCCCCGGGGGTAAAAACACCGGGGAGCTGTTTTTT. This codes for CASSTPGGKNTGELFF.

This clone was seen more than once but under ten times. V and J are TRBV23-1 and TRBJ2-1, with 9 bases matching TRBD2. TRBV23-1 counts as an open reading frame of uncertain function. The CDR3 extends over 15 amino acids. V dropped 6 bases and J dropped 9; count of bases not matched to a gene: 12. The CDR3 is CASSQDRREGVEQFF. DNA for the CDR3: TGCGCCAGCAGCCAAGATAGGCGGGAGGGCGTTGAGCAGTTCTTC.

V usage is TRBV30 and J usage is TRBJ2-3; unclear D gene. CDR1 and CDR2 from the germline V gene are GTSNPN and SVGIG (reference sequence). CDR3 length: 13 amino acids. Trimming took 6 bases from V and 0 from J, leaving 10 bases between them. CDR3 coding DNA: TGTGCCTGCTACCTCGGTAGCACAGATACGCAGTATTTT. This translates into CACYLGSTDTQYF.

V and J are TRBV19 and TRBJ1-1; 8 positions agree with TRBD1. Germline V gives CDR1 LNHDA, CDR2 SQIVND (reference sequence). Losses at the gene ends were 3 bases for V and 3 bases for J; bases not matched to a gene: 6. The CDR3 extends over 15 amino acids. CDR3 loop: CASSMTGRGHTEAFF. For the CDR3, the DNA is TGTGCCAGTAGTATGACAGGCAGGGGGCACACTGAAGCTTTCTTT. Full variable domain (outside the CDR3, taken from reference TRBV19 and TRBJ1-1): DGGITQSPKYLFRKEGQNVTLSCEQNLNHDAMYWYRQDPGQGLRLIYYSQIVNDFQKGDIAEGYSVSREKKESFPLTVTSAQKNPTAFYLCASSMTGRGHTEAFFGQGTRLTVV.